Presented here are 3 T cell receptor beta chains from one specimen sequenced in a study of T-cell reconstitution after alpha-beta-depleted transplantation in children. Unique molecular identifiers were built into the TCRbeta library. TCRdb ran MiXCR on the PCR reads and lists one entry per CDR3 protein. The sample lists about 830,000 distinct CDR3 sequences; approximately 15% were seen once. The sequencing used PBMCs, mostly from graft donor cells, collected 360 days after TCRalphabeta/CD19-depleted stem cell transplant. These receptors all stem from a male patient aged 10-17 years who had a stem cell transplant for acute lymphoblastic leukemia, so the T cells may come from the graft donor.

This clonotype was observed a handful of times. The chain has TRBV12-3 or TRBV12-4 and TRBJ2-3; D gene unclear. V was trimmed by 3 bases and J by 1 base, leaving 17 bases between them. This CDR3 has 17 amino acids. The CDR3 sequence is CASSFIGSGPRTDTQYF. CDR3 in DNA: TGTGCCAGCAGTTTTATCGGTAGTGGGCCTCGCACAGATACGCAGTATTTT.

V and J are TRBV5-1 and TRBJ2-3; TRBD2 matches 13 bases. The CDR3 has 18 amino acids. J lost 0 bases, V lost 4 bases, and 8 bases had no gene match. Germline V CDR1 and CDR2: SGHRS, YFSETQ. The CDR3 DNA reads TGCGCCAGCAGCCCCGGGACTAGCGGGATCCCTAGCACAGATACGCAGTATTTT. Amino acid sequence: CASSPGTSGIPSTDTQYF. Based on the CDR3 plus reference TRBV5-1 and TRBJ2-3, the full variable domain is KAGVTQTPRYLIKTRGQQVTLSCSPISGHRSVSWYQQTPGQGLQFLFEYFSETQRNKGNFPGRFSGRQFSNSRSEMNVSTLELGDSALYLCASSPGTSGIPSTDTQYFGPGTRLTVL.

The rearrangement uses TRBV3-1 and TRBJ2-7; 7 bases agree with TRBD1. This CDR3 contains 15 residues. The V gene end was trimmed by 4 bases and the J gene end by 6 bases; junction bases not matched to a gene: 12. Germline-derived CDR1 and CDR2 are LGHDT and YNNKEL (reference sequence). Written as DNA, the CDR3 is TGTGCCAGCAGCCCTCGATCGACAGGGTCAGGCGAGCAGTACTTC. Translated, it gives CASSPRSTGSGEQYF.